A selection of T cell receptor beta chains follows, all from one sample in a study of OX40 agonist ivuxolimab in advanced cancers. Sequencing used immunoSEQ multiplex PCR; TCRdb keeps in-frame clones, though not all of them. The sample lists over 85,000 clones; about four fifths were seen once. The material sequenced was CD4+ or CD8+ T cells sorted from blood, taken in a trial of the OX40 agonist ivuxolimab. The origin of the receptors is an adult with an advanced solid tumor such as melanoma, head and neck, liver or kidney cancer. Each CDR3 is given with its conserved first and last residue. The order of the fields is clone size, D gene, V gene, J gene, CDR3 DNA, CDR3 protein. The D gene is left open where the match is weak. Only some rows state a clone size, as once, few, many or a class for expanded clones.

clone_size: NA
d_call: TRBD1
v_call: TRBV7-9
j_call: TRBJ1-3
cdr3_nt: TGTGCCAGCAGCCGATACACCGGGACAGGGGTTGAAAACACCATATATTTT
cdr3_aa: CASSRYTGTGVENTIYF

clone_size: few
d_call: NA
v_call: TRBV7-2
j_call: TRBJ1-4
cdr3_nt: TGTGCCAGCAGCAAACACCTGGGTGAAAAACTGTTTTTT
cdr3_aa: CASSKHLGEKLFF

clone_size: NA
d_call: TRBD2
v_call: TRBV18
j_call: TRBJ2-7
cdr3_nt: TGTGCCAGCTCACCTTCTAGCGGGAGAATCCGGTACGAGCAGTACTTC
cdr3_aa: CASSPSSGRIRYEQYF

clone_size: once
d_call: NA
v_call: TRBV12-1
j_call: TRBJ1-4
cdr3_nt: TGTGCCAGCAGCCGGACAGAGGTTGCAACTAATGAAAAACTGTTTTTT
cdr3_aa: CASSRTEVATNEKLFF

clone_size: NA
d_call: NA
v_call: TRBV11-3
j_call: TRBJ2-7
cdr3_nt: TGTGCCAGCAGCCTCGGGCCCCACGAGCAGTACTTC
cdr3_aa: CASSLGPHEQYF

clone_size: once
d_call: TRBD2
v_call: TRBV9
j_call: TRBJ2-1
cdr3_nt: TGTGCCAGCAGCGATCGGGAGGTCAAGTTCTTC
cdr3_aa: CASSDREVKFF

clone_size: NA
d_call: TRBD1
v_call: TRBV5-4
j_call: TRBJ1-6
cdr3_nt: TGTGCCAGCAGCGGCAGCTGGGACAGGGATTCACCCCTCCACTTT
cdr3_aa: CASSGSWDRDSPLHF

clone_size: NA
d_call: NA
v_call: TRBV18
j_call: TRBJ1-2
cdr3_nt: TGTGCCAGCTCACCCTCGATGGGTCCTACAGGGAAGGGCTACACCTTC
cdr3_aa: CASSPSMGPTGKGYTF

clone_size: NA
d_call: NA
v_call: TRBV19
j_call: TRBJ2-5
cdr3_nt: TGTGCCAGTAGTGCGGTACGGGGCAAGGAGACCCAGTACTTC
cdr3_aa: CASSAVRGKETQYF

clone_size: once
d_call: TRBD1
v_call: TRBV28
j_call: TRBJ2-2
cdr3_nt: TGTGCCAGCAGTTTTGTGCGCAGGGGGACCGGGGAGCTGTTTTTT
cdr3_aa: CASSFVRRGTGELFF

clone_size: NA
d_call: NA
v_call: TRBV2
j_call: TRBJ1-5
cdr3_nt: TGTGCCAGCAGCCCCATGGGGTTGCAGCCCCAGCATTTT
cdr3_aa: CASSPMGLQPQHF

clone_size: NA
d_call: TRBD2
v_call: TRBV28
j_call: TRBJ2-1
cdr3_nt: TGTGCCAGCAGCCTGACTAGCGGGGGATACAATGAGCAGTTCTTC
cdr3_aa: CASSLTSGGYNEQFF

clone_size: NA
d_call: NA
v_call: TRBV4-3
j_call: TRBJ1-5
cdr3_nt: TGCGCCAGCAGCCAACCTTGTCAGGGGCCCCGAGGGAATCAGCCCCAGCATTTT
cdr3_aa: CASSQPCQGPRGNQPQHF

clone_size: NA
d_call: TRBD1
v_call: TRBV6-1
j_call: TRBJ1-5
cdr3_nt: TGTGCCAGCGGAGGACAGGCGAACGGGCCCCAGCATTTT
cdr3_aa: CASGGQANGPQHF

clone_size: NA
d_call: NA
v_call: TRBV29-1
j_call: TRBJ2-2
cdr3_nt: TGCAGCGTTGAGGGGCAGAACCCCGGGGAGCTGTTTTTT
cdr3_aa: CSVEGQNPGELFF

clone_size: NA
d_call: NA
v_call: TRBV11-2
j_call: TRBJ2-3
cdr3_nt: TGTGCCAGCACTGGCGCAGATACGCAGTATTTT
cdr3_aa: CASTGADTQYF

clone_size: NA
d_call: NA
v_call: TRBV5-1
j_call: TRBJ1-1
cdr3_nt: TGCGCCAGCACCCCGTTTATTTCTGGTAGGGCAGAGATGAACACTGAAGCTTTCTTT
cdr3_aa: CASTPFISGRAEMNTEAFF

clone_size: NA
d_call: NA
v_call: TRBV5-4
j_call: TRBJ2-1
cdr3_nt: TGTGCCAGCAGCTTGTATAACCGAGGGGACAATGAGCAGTTCTTC
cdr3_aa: CASSLYNRGDNEQFF

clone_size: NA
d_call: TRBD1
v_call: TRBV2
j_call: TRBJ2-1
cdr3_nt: TGTGCCAGCAGACTACAGGGGGCGCGGGGCAATGAGCAGTTCTTC
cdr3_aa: CASRLQGARGNEQFF

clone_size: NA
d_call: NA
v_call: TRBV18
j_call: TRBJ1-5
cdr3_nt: TGTGCCAGCTCACCAGTAGGGGATCAGCCCCAGCATTTT
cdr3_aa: CASSPVGDQPQHF

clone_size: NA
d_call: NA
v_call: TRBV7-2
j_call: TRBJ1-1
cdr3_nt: TGTGCCAGCAGGGGAGGAACTGAAGCTTTCTTT
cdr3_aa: CASRGGTEAFF

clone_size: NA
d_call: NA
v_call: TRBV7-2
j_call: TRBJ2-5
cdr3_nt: TGTGCCAGCAGCCCCGGTTCGCTCGGCGGGCAGACCCAGTACTTC
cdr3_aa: CASSPGSLGGQTQYF

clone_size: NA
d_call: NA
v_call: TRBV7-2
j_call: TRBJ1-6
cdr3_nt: TGTGCCAGCAGCTTAGCGGTGGCCCGAGGTAATTCACCCCTCCACTTT
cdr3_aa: CASSLAVARGNSPLHF

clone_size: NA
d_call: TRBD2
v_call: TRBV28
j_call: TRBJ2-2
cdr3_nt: TGTGCCATCCCTAGCGGGAGTACTGGGGCCGGGGAGCTGTTTTTT
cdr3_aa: CAIPSGSTGAGELFF

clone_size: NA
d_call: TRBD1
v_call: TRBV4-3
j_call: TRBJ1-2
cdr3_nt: TGCGCCAGCAGCCAAGAGTACAGGGGTTATGGCTACACCTTC
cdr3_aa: CASSQEYRGYGYTF

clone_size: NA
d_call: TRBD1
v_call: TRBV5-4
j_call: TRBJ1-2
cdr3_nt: TGTGCCAGCAGCTTGGACAGGGGAGTATACACCTTC
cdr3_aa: CASSLDRGVYTF

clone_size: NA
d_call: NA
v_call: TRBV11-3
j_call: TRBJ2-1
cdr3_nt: TGTGCCAGCAGCGCGACATGGGGCGGTGAGCAGTTCTTC
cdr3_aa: CASSATWGGEQFF

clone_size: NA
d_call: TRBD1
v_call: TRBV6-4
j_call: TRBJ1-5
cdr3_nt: TGTGCCAGCAGTGACGGGTCAGGGGGATATACCAATCAGCCCCAGCATTTT
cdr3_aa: CASSDGSGGYTNQPQHF

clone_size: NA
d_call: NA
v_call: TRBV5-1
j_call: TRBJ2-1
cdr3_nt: TGCGCCAGCAGCTTCAGTGGCAATGAGCAGTTCTTC
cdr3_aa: CASSFSGNEQFF

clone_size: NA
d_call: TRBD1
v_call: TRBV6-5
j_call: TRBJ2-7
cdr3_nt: TGTGCCAGCAGAGGGGGACAGGGGATTTACGAGCAGTACTTC
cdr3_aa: CASRGGQGIYEQYF

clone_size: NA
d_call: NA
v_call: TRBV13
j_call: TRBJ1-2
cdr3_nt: TGTGCCAGCAGCTTAGTAGGTTGGGGCAGGGATCCTTATGGCTACACCTTC
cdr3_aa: CASSLVGWGRDPYGYTF

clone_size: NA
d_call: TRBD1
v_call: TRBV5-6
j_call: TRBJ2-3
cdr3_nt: TGTGCCAGCAGCTTGTGGACAGGGGTGGCAGATACGCAGTATTTT
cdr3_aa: CASSLWTGVADTQYF

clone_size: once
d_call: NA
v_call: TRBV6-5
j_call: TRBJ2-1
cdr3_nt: TGTGCCAGCAGTTACCTCAGTAGGGTTGACAATGAGCAGTTCTTC
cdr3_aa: CASSYLSRVDNEQFF

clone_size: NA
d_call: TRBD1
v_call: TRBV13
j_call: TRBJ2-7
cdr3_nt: TGTGCCAGCAGCCGGGGACAGTCATACGAGCAGTACTTC
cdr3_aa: CASSRGQSYEQYF

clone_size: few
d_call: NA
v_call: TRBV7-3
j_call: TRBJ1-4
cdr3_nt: TGTGCCAGCAGCTCGGGGCCTAATGAAAAACTGTTTTTT
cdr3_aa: CASSSGPNEKLFF

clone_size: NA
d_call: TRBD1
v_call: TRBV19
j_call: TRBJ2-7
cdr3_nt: TGTGCCAGTCGCTCCGGGACAGAGTACGAGCAGTACTTC
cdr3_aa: CASRSGTEYEQYF

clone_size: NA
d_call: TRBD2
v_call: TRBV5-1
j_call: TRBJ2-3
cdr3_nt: TGCGCCAGCAGCACCAGCGGGGACTTCGGCGGGGATACGCAGTATTTT
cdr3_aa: CASSTSGDFGGDTQYF

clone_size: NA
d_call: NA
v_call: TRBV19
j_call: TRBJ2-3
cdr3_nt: TGTGCCAGTAGTATCCCTCTTACGGGAGCGGATACGCAGTATTTT
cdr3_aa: CASSIPLTGADTQYF

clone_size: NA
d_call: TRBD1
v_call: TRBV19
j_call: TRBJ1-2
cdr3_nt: TGTGCCAGTAGTACTACGACAGGGGTCGGCTATGGCTACACCTTC
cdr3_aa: CASSTTTGVGYGYTF

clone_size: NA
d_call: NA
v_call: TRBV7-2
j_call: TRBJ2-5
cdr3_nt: TGTGCCAGCAGCACGGGACCCTCTTTAGGAGAGACCCAGTACTTC
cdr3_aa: CASSTGPSLGETQYF

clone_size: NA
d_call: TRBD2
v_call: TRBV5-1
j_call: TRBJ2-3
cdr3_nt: TGCGCCAGCAGCTTGCAACCAACTAGCGTGGAGCAGTATTTT
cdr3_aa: CASSLQPTSVEQYF

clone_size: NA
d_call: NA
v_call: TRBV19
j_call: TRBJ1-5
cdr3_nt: TGTGCCAGTAGCGTAGGACGACCACAGCCCCAGCATTTT
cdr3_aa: CASSVGRPQPQHF

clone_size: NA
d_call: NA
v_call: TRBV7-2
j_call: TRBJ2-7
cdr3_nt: TGTGCCAGCAGCTTACATGGTGCCGGTCGCGAGCAGTACTTC
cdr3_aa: CASSLHGAGREQYF

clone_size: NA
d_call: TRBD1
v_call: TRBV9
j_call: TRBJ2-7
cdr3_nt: TGTGCCAGCAGCGTAGCGTTGGGGACAGTGGGAGAGCAGTACTTC
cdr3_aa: CASSVALGTVGEQYF

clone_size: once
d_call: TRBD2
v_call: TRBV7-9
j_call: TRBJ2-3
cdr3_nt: TGTGCCAGCAGCTTAGACCTAGCGGGGGGGACAGATACGCAGTATTTT
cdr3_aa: CASSLDLAGGTDTQYF

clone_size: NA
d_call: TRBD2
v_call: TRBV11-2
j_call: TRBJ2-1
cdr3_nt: TGTGCCAGCAGGGGTCCCGGGACTAGCGGAGGGAATGAGCAGTTCTTC
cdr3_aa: CASRGPGTSGGNEQFF

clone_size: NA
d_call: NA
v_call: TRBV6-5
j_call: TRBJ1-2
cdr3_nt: TGTGCCAGCAGCCCAGGGACCTACTATGGCTACACCTTC
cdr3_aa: CASSPGTYYGYTF